This passage covers 26 T cell receptor beta chains from one sample sequenced in a study of TIL therapy for anti-PD-1-resistant metastatic lung cancer. This was the immunoSEQ v3 assay. Here immunoSEQ multiplex PCR was the method, and the copy in TCRdb shows in-frame clones only, minus some. The data contain fewer than 20,000 clones, 74% of them singletons. Time point defined: pre-treatment sample, taken before nivolumab and TIL therapy. The sequencing used blood, collected at baseline. These receptors were obtained from a person between 30 and 79 years old with non-small cell lung cancer.

The rearrangement joins TRBV28 to TRBJ2-7; 7 bases match TRBD1. The germline CDR1 and CDR2 sequences are MDHEN and SYDVKM. The CDR3 extends over 17 amino acids. J was trimmed by 4 bases and V by 3 bases; bases with no gene match: 15. CDR3 sequence: CASSFRFEGAVRYEQYF. The CDR3 bases are TGTGCCAGCAGTTTTCGCTTTGAGGGGGCCGTTAGGTACGAGCAGTACTTC.

This CDR3 reads CASSLGLGYEQYF. CDR3 coding DNA: TGTGCCAGCAGCTTAGGCCTCGGCTACGAGCAGTACTTC. This chain connects TRBV2 to TRBJ2-7, with D unresolved. This CDR3 spans 13 amino acids. Germline CDR1 and CDR2: SNHLY and FYNNEI. V was pared by 6 bases and J by 3 bases, with 12 bases between.

A few counts support this clone. This chain connects TRBV5-1 to TRBJ1-1, with 8 bases fitting TRBD1. Unmatched junction bases numbered 3, after V lost 4 bases and J lost 1 base. This CDR3 comprises 14 residues. The germline V gene has CDR1 SGHRS and CDR2 YFSETQ. In DNA form, the CDR3 reads TGCGCCAGCAGCCTAGACAGGGGGAACACTGAAGCTTTCTTT. This codes for CASSLDRGNTEAFF.

The chain employs TRBV10-3 and TRBJ1-1; D is undetermined. The V end was cut by 8 bases, the J end by 3 bases, with 16 bases between. This CDR3 is 14 amino acids long. The germline CDR1 and CDR2 sequences are ENHRY and SYGVKD. For the CDR3, the DNA is TGTGCCATCGCCTACTCCCCCCGGGACACTGAAGCTTTCTTT. Amino acids: CAIAYSPRDTEAFF.

This clone was seen more than once but under ten times. The chain couples TRBV11-3 to TRBJ1-1, with D tentatively TRBD1 (6 bases). Trimming cost V 3 bases and J 8 bases, with 10 bases left between them. The CDR3 is made up of 12 amino acids. Germline-derived CDR1 and CDR2 are SGHNT and YENEEA. The CDR3 loop is CASSFSGTEAFF. CDR3 DNA: TGTGCCAGCAGCTTCTCCGGGACAGAAGCTTTCTTT.

The rearrangement joins TRBV5-1 to TRBJ2-7; D not resolved. Germline lookup yields CDR1 SGHRS and CDR2 YFSETQ. With 1 base removed from V and 2 bases from J, the gap between germline ends came to 10 bases. This CDR3 is 14 amino acids long. CDR3 sequence: CASSLFDRPYEQYF. In DNA form, the CDR3 reads TGCGCCAGCAGCTTGTTTGATAGACCCTACGAGCAGTACTTC. The full variable domain, completed using reference TRBV5-1 and TRBJ2-7, is KAGVTQTPRYLIKTRGQQVTLSCSPISGHRSVSWYQQTPGQGLQFLFEYFSETQRNKGNFPGRFSGRQFSNSRSEMNVSTLELGDSALYLCASSLFDRPYEQYFGPGTRLTVT.

The CDR3 loop reads CASSILAGGRTDTQYF. The CDR3 DNA sequence: TGTGCCAGCAGCATACTAGCGGGGGGGAGAACGGATACGCAGTATTTT. The V and J genes are TRBV5-5 and TRBJ2-3; 13 bases agree with TRBD2. CDR1 is SGHKS and CDR2 is YYEKEE in the germline V gene (reference sequence). V lost 4 bases, J lost 6 bases, and 8 bases stayed unmatched. This CDR3 contains 16 residues.

The rearrangement links TRBV5-4 to TRBJ2-7, with 7 bases aligning to TRBD2. Germline assignment: CDR1 SGHNT and CDR2 YYREEE (reference sequence). This CDR3 is built from 14 residues. Trimming removed 4 bases from V and 4 bases from J; junction bases left unmatched: 8. CDR3 amino acids: CASSRAGGGYEQYF. The CDR3 coding sequence is TGTGCCAGCAGCCGCGCGGGCGGGGGATACGAGCAGTACTTC.

The chain uses TRBV10-3 and TRBJ2-7; D remains ambiguous. The germline CDR1 and CDR2 sequences are ENHRY and SYGVKD. The germline V and J ends were trimmed by 10 bases and 5 bases, with 24 bases remaining between them. The CDR3 runs 15 residues. This CDR3 reads CASSLLHERFHEQYF. The DNA for the CDR3 is TGTGCCAGCAGCCTCCTCCACGAGCGCTTTCACGAGCAGTACTTC.

The V gene is TRBV11-3, the J gene TRBJ2-7, with a possible D match to TRBD1 (5 bases). The CDR3 totals 14 residues. V lost 2 bases and J lost 6, with 14 bases in between. Germline values: CDR1 SGHNT, CDR2 YENEEA. The CDR3 loop reads CASSLSPGNSEQYF. CDR3 DNA sequence: TGTGCCAGCAGCTTATCTCCAGGGAACTCCGAGCAGTACTTC.

This clone was recorded a few times. The chain links TRBV2 to TRBJ1-6, with D possibly TRBD1 on 5 matching bases. V lost 1 base and J lost 9, with 13 bases in between. Per germline, CDR1 SNHLY and CDR2 FYNNEI. This CDR3 spans 15 amino acids. CDR3: CASSEEEGRSSPLHF. The DNA of the CDR3 is TGTGCCAGCAGTGAAGAGGAGGGGAGGAGTTCACCCCTCCACTTT.

The chain employs TRBV19 and TRBJ2-1, with TRBD2 identical over 14 bases. The CDR3 has 20 residues. V lost 0 bases, J lost 2 bases, and 9 bases stayed unmatched. The germline V gene has CDR1 LNHDA and CDR2 SQIVND (reference sequence). The CDR3 here is CASSIDGTSGGLTPYNEQFF. The CDR3 DNA reads as TGTGCCAGTAGTATAGACGGGACTAGCGGGGGCCTCACCCCCTACAATGAGCAGTTCTTC.

V usage is TRBV6-1 and J usage is TRBJ1-2; D is possibly TRBD1 (5 bases). V was pared by 10 bases and J by 2 bases, with 14 bases between. The CDR3 is 13 amino acids. Germline lookup yields CDR1 MNHNS and CDR2 SASEGT. In nucleotides, the CDR3 is TGTGCCAACTCCCCTCGGGGGAACTATGGCTACACCTTC. It specifies CANSPRGNYGYTF.

The gene calls are TRBV5-1 and TRBJ2-5; TRBD2 agrees at 8 bases. CDR1 and CDR2 from the germline V gene are SGHRS and YFSETQ. The CDR3 runs to 16 residues. The J segment lost 1 base and the V segment lost 0 bases, leaving 5 bases of the junction unmatched. The CDR3 protein is CASSLAPSGGQETQYF. In DNA, the CDR3 is TGCGCCAGCAGCTTGGCCCCGAGCGGGGGCCAAGAGACCCAGTACTTC.

A few counts support this clone. This chain uses TRBV6-1 with TRBJ2-3, with 8 positions matching TRBD1. V trimming: 3 bases; J trimming: 5 bases; junction bases outside the gene matches: 10. Germline V CDR1 and CDR2: MNHNS, SASEGT. The CDR3 has 16 residues. CDR3 residues: CASSDRGLGILDTQYF. DNA for the CDR3: TGTGCCAGCAGTGACAGGGGGCTGGGGATCCTAGATACGCAGTATTTT.

The chain recombines TRBV7-9 with TRBJ1-1; D unresolved. Trimming cost V 5 bases and J 2 bases, with 9 bases left between them. The CDR3 sequence is 13 residues long. Germline loops: CDR1 SEHNR, CDR2 FQNEAQ (reference sequence). CDR3 coding DNA: TGTGCCAGCAGCCCCCCGCTAAACACTGAAGCTTTCTTT. Its protein is CASSPPLNTEAFF.

This chain connects TRBV18 to TRBJ1-5, with no clear D. V was pared by 2 bases and J by 3 bases, with 8 bases between. Per germline, CDR1 KGHSH and CDR2 LQKENI. The CDR3 contains 14 residues. The CDR3 protein is CASSPRLNNQPQHF. CDR3 DNA: TGTGCCAGCTCACCAAGGTTGAACAATCAGCCCCAGCATTTT.

The chain uses TRBV19 and TRBJ1-5, with 8 bases matching TRBD1. The CDR3 covers 16 residues. CDR1 and CDR2 (germline): LNHDA, SQIVND (reference sequence). Losses at the gene ends were 7 bases for V and 4 bases for J; bases not matched to a gene: 12. DNA for the CDR3: TGTGCCAGTAACCTACAGGGAAACAGGGGGAATCAGCCCCAGCATTTT. Its translation: CASNLQGNRGNQPQHF.

The J gene is TRBJ2-3, the V gene TRBV5-6, with D tentatively TRBD1 (6 bases). The CDR3 consists of 15 residues. With 4 bases removed from V and 2 bases from J, the gap between germline ends came to 14 bases. CDR1 is SGHDT and CDR2 is YYEEEE in the germline V gene. DNA for the CDR3: TGTGCCAGCAGCGTGGGACATTCGTCCACAGATACGCAGTATTTT. It specifies CASSVGHSSTDTQYF.

The rearrangement links TRBV30 to TRBJ2-3; D is possibly TRBD1 (5 bases). Per the germline V gene, CDR1 is GTSNPN and CDR2 is SVGIG (reference sequence). Deletions cut 4 bases from V and 0 bases from J, with 11 bases between. The CDR3 sequence is 14 residues long. The CDR3 region has the DNA TGTGCCTGGACAGGGATACCCAGCACAGATACGCAGTATTTT. Encoded protein: CAWTGIPSTDTQYF.

The DNA for the CDR3 is TGTGCCAGCAGTGAAGCCCTGACAGCCATGCTCACAGATACGCAGTATTTT. Its protein product is CASSEALTAMLTDTQYF. This rearrangement joins TRBV6-1 to TRBJ2-3, with a weak D call TRBD1 (5 bases). Trimming shortened V by 0 bases and J by 2 bases, and 15 bases separated the two germline ends. The CDR3 spans 17 residues. The germline V gene encodes CDR1 MNHNS and CDR2 SASEGT.

This chain links TRBV7-2 with TRBJ1-2; D not resolved. The CDR3 consists of 15 residues. The V gene lost 2 bases and the J gene lost 3 bases, with 13 bases spanning the gap. Per germline, CDR1 SGHTA and CDR2 FQGNSA. The CDR3 protein is CASSLSSNPYYGYTF. CDR3 nucleotides: TGTGCCAGCAGCTTATCCAGCAATCCATACTATGGCTACACCTTC. Full variable domain (missing parts from reference TRBV7-2 and TRBJ1-2): GAGVSQSPSNKVTEKGKDVELRCDPISGHTALYWYRQSLGQGLEFLIYFQGNSAPDKSGLPSDRFSAERTGGSVSTLTIQRTQQEDSAVYLCASSLSSNPYYGYTFGSGTRLTVV.

The chain couples TRBV11-2 to TRBJ2-2; TRBD1 aligns across 9 bases. V lost 4 bases and J lost 6; bases outside the gene matches: 6. The CDR3 runs 15 residues. Germline V gene data show CDR1 as SGHAT and CDR2 as FQNNGV. The CDR3 here is CASSSMTGGAGELFF. In DNA form, the CDR3 reads TGTGCCAGCAGCTCGATGACAGGGGGGGCCGGGGAGCTGTTTTTT. The full variable domain, with the rest looked up from reference TRBV11-2 and TRBJ2-2, is EAGVAQSPRYKIIEKRQSVAFWCNPISGHATLYWYQQILGQGPKLLIQFQNNGVVDDSQLPKDRFSAERLKGVDSTLKIQPAKLEDSAVYLCASSSMTGGAGELFFGEGSRLTVL.

The chain joins TRBV12-5 to TRBJ2-7; 8 bases agree with TRBD2. With 5 bases clipped from V and 2 bases from J, the junction kept 5 bases outside the gene matches. From germline, CDR1 is LGHNT and CDR2 FRNRAP. This CDR3 contains 14 residues. CDR3 amino acids: CASGAASGPYEQYF. Written as DNA, the CDR3 is TGTGCTAGTGGTGCCGCTAGCGGGCCCTACGAGCAGTACTTC.

This CDR3 is CASSLASGSSYEQYF. For the CDR3, the DNA is TGTGCCAGCAGCTTAGCTAGCGGGAGCTCCTACGAGCAGTACTTC. The chain employs TRBV7-2 and TRBJ2-7, with 9 bases that match TRBD2. Germline trimming cut 0 bases from V and 0 bases from J; bases unmatched to any gene: 0. Per germline, CDR1 SGHTA and CDR2 FQGNSA. CDR3 length equals 15 residues.

This clone was found once. This sequence joins TRBV27 and TRBJ2-5; 8 bases are a match to TRBD1. From germline, CDR1 is MNHEY and CDR2 SMNVEV (reference sequence). This CDR3 region has 15 residues. V trimming: 2 bases; J trimming: 5 bases; junction bases outside the gene matches: 7. The CDR3 reads CASSLRGQGSETQYF. The CDR3 nucleotides read TGTGCCAGCAGTTTACGTGGACAGGGCAGCGAGACCCAGTACTTC.